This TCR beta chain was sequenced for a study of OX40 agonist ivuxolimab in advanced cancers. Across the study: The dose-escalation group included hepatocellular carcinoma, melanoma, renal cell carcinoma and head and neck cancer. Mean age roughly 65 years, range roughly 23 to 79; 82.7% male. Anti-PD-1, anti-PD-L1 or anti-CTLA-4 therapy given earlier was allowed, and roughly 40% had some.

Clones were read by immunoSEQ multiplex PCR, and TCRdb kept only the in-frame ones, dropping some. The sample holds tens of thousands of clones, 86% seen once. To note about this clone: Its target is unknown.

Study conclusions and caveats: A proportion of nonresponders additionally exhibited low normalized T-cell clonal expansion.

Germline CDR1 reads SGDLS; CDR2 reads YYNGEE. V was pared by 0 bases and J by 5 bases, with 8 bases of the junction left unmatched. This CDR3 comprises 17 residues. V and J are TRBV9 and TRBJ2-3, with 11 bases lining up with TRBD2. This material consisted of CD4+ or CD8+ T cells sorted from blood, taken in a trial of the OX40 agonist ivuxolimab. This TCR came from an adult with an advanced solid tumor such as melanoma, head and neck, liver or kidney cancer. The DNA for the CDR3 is TGTGCCAGCAGCGTAGGGATTAGCGGGGGGGCTAAAGATACGCAGTATTTT. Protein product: CASSVGISGGAKDTQYF.